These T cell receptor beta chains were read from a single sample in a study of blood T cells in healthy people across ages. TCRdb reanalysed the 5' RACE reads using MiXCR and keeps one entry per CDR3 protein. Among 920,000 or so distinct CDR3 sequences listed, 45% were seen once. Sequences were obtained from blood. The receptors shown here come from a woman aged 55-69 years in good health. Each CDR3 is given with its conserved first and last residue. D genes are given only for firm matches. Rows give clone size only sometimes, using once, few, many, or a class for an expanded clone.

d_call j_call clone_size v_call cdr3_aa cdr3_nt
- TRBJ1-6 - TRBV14 CASSQTGSASPLHF TGTGCCAGCAGCCAAACAGGGTCGGCCTCACCCCTCCACTTT
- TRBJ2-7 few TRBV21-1 CASSFREGRNYEQYF TGTGCCAGCAGCTTTAGGGAGGGGAGGAACTACGAGCAGTACTTC
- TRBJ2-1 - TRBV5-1 CASGLASGEQFF TGCGCCAGCGGTCTGGCCTCGGGTGAGCAGTTCTTC
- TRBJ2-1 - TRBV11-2 CASSFWGSEQFF TGTGCCAGCAGCTTTTGGGGGTCTGAGCAGTTCTTC
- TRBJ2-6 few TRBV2 CASSELRWGANVLTF TGTGCCAGCAGTGAATTGAGGTGGGGGGCCAACGTCCTGACTTTC
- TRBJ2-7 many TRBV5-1 CASSSQGPSTQYF TGCGCCAGCAGCTCGCAGGGACCGTCTACGCAGTACTTC
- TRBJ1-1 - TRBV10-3 CATISGQSMNTEAFF TGTGCCACTATTTCAGGACAGTCCATGAACACTGAAGCTTTCTTT
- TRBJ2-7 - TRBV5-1 CASSLRAAGANYEQYF TGCGCCAGCAGCTTGAGGGCGGCAGGAGCCAACTACGAGCAGTACTTC
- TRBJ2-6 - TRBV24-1 CATSDSGAGGANVLTF TGTGCCACCAGTGATTCGGGGGCTGGGGGGGCCAACGTCCTGACTTTC
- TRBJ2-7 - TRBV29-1 CSARGRQGIDSYEQYF TGCAGCGCCAGGGGCCGGCAGGGCATCGATTCCTACGAGCAGTACTTC
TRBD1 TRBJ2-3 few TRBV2 CASSDPRQGARGTDTQYF TGTGCCAGCAGTGACCCCCGACAGGGGGCAAGAGGGACAGATACGCAGTATTTT
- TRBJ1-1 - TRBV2 CATRPNLNTEAFF TGTGCCACCCGACCCAATTTGAACACTGAAGCTTTCTTT
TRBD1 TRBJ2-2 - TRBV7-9 CASSRAATGGTGELFF TGTGCCAGCAGCCGAGCTGCGACAGGGGGTACCGGGGAGCTGTTTTTT
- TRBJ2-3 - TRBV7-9 CASSLISSGRVDTQYF TGTGCCAGCAGCTTAATCTCCTCAGGGCGGGTAGATACGCAGTATTTT
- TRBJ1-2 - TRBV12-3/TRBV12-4 CASSLAQGHGYTF TGTGCCAGCAGTTTAGCCCAGGGACATGGCTACACCTTC
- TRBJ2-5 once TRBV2 CALRARQETQYF TGTGCCCTCCGGGCCCGCCAAGAGACCCAGTACTTC
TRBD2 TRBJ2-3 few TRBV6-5 CASSPAGVRRDTQYF TGTGCCAGCAGCCCAGCGGGGGTCCGCCGCGATACGCAGTATTTT
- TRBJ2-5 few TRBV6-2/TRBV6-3 CASSALRDSRETQYF TGTGCCAGCAGTGCCTTACGAGACAGTAGGGAGACCCAGTACTTC
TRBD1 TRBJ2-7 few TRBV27 CASSLGPRDRGNEQYF TGTGCCAGCAGTTTGGGACCTAGGGACAGGGGAAACGAGCAGTACTTC
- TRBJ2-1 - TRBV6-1 CASSESRSEYNEQFF TGTGCCAGCAGTGAAAGTCGGAGTGAATACAATGAGCAGTTCTTC
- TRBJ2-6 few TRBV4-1 CASSQDLGSSGANVLTF TGCGCCAGCAGCCAAGATCTAGGAAGCTCTGGGGCCAACGTCCTGACTTTC
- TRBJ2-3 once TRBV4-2 CAGSQDLRRGGTDTQYF TGTGCCGGCAGCCAAGATCTTAGGCGGGGAGGAACAGATACGCAGTATTTT
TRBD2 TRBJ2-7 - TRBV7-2 CASSLGVSGSREQYF TGTGCCAGCAGCTTAGGGGTTAGCGGGAGCCGCGAGCAGTACTTC
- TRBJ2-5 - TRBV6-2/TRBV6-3 CASSYSAGWETQYF TGTGCCAGCAGTTACTCGGCGGGATGGGAGACCCAGTACTTC
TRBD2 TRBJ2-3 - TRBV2 CASSALAGAADTQYF TGTGCCAGCAGTGCTTTAGCGGGAGCGGCAGATACGCAGTATTTT
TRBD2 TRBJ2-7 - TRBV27 CASSPPGVGRVYEQYF TGTGCCAGCAGTCCCCCGGGTGTCGGGAGGGTCTACGAGCAGTACTTC
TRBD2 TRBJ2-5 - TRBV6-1 CASSEMTSGEAQYF TGTGCCAGCAGTGAAATGACTAGCGGGGAGGCCCAGTACTTC
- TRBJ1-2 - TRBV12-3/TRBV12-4 CASSLIAGDYGYTF TGTGCCAGCAGTTTAATAGCAGGGGACTATGGCTACACCTTC
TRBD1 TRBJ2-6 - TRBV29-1 CSALQGTGASVLTF TGCAGCGCCCTACAGGGGACCGGGGCCAGCGTCCTGACTTTC
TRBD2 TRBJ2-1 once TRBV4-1 CASSQGRRLAKINEQFF TGCGCCAGCAGCCAAGGGCGGAGACTAGCGAAAATCAATGAGCAGTTCTTC
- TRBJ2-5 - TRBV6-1 CASRMGMIRGTWETQYF TGTGCCAGCAGGATGGGGATGATAAGGGGGACCTGGGAGACCCAGTACTTC
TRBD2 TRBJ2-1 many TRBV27 CASSLSLAGAYNEQFF TGTGCCAGCAGTTTATCTTTAGCGGGAGCGTACAATGAGCAGTTCTTC
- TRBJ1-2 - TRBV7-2 CASTAMRYGYTF TGTGCCAGCACCGCCATGCGGTATGGCTACACCTTC
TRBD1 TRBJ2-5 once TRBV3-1 CASSQGGQGQETQYF TGTGCCAGCAGCCAAGGGGGACAGGGGCAAGAGACCCAGTACTTC
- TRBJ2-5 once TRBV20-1 CSAAEPSQETQYF TGCAGTGCCGCCGAACCTAGCCAAGAGACCCAGTACTTC
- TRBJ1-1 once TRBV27 CASSYDSWSEAFF TGTGCCAGCAGTTACGACAGTTGGTCTGAAGCTTTCTTT
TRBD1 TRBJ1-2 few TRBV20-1 CSARDPPQGAKDGYTF TGCAGTGCTAGAGATCCCCCACAGGGGGCGAAGGATGGCTACACCTTC
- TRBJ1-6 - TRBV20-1 CSATTAEYNSPLHF TGCAGTGCCACGACGGCAGAGTATAATTCACCCCTCCACTTT
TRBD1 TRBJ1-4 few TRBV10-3 CAISDPGTAGTEQLFF TGTGCCATCAGTGACCCCGGGACAGCTGGCACCGAACAACTGTTTTTT
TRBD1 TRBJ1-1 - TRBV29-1 CSVGQGPGMNTEAFF TGCAGCGTGGGACAGGGGCCGGGTATGAACACTGAAGCTTTCTTT
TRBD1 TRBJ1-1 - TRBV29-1 CSGTGGDLIAFF TGCAGCGGGACAGGGGGGGACCTGATAGCTTTCTTT
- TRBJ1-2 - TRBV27 CASKGPQYGYTF TGTGCCAGCAAAGGGCCACAGTATGGCTACACCTTC
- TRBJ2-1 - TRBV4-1 CASSREMGNEQFF TGCGCCAGCAGCCGAGAGATGGGGAATGAGCAGTTCTTC
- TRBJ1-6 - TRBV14 CASSQVTGSYNSPLHF TGTGCCAGCAGCCAAGTCACGGGCTCCTATAATTCACCCCTCCACTTT
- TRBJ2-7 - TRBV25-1 CASSLTRGSPYNEQYF TGTGCCAGCAGTCTAACCCGGGGTAGCCCCTACAATGAGCAGTACTTC
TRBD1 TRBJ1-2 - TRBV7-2 CASSFRQGWQGYTF TGTGCCAGCAGCTTTCGACAGGGGTGGCAGGGCTACACCTTC
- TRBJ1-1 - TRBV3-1 CASTQGGRGEAFF TGTGCCAGCACCCAAGGGGGTAGGGGTGAAGCTTTCTTT
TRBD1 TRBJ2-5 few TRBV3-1 CASNRRWYRTGYAETQYF TGTGCCAGCAACCGGCGATGGTATAGGACAGGTTATGCGGAGACCCAGTACTTC
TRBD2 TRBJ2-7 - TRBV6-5 CASSYAAGTYEQYF TGTGCCAGCAGTTATGCAGCGGGAACCTACGAGCAGTACTTC
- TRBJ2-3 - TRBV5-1 CASSSSARGVFYTDTQYF TGCGCCAGCAGCTCATCGGCCAGGGGCGTTTTCTACACAGATACGCAGTATTTT
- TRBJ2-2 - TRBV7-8 CASSYIWDTGELFF TGTGCCAGCAGCTATATTTGGGACACCGGGGAGCTGTTTTTT
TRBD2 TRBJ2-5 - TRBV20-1 CSAKKGTSGSETQYF TGCAGTGCCAAGAAAGGGACTAGCGGGAGCGAGACCCAGTACTTC
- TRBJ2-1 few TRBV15 CATKGGGYNEQFF TGTGCCACTAAAGGAGGGGGCTACAATGAGCAGTTCTTC
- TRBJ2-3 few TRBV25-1 CASRRDGAYTDTQYF TGTGCCAGCAGAAGGGACGGAGCCTACACAGATACGCAGTATTTT
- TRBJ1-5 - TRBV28 CASIHGIGNQPQHF TGTGCCAGCATCCATGGGATTGGCAATCAGCCCCAGCATTTT
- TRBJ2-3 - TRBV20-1 CSAKRATPTDTQYF TGCAGTGCTAAAAGGGCGACCCCGACAGATACGCAGTATTTT
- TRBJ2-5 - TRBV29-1 CSVVQFAETQYF TGCAGCGTTGTCCAGTTTGCCGAGACCCAGTACTTC
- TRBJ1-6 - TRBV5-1 CASSLAQGGNSPLHF TGCGCCAGCAGCTTGGCGCAGGGAGGAAATTCACCCCTCCACTTT
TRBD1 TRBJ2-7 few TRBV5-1 CASSVGGPYEQYF TGTGCCAGCAGTGTAGGGGGCCCCTACGAGCAGTACTTC